This T cell receptor beta chain came from a study of OX40 agonist ivuxolimab in advanced cancers. The sample holds one count of this clone. Measured with immunoSEQ multiplex PCR; TCRdb has only the in-frame clones, and not every one. The profile shows approximately 110,000 clones, less than 95% of them singletons. The CDR3 contains 13 residues. Trimming left V 4 bases short and J 5 bases short, with 10 bases between. Germline V gene lookup returns CDR1 SGHDN and CDR2 FVKESK. This specimen consisted of CD4+ or CD8+ T cells sorted from blood, obtained in a trial of the OX40 agonist ivuxolimab. The chain has TRBV14 and TRBJ2-3, with D unresolved. The source of this sequence is an adult with an advanced solid tumor such as melanoma, head and neck, liver or kidney cancer. CDR3 region: CASSPIARDTQYF. The CDR3, as DNA: TGTGCCAGCAGCCCCATCGCCCGAGATACGCAGTATTTT.